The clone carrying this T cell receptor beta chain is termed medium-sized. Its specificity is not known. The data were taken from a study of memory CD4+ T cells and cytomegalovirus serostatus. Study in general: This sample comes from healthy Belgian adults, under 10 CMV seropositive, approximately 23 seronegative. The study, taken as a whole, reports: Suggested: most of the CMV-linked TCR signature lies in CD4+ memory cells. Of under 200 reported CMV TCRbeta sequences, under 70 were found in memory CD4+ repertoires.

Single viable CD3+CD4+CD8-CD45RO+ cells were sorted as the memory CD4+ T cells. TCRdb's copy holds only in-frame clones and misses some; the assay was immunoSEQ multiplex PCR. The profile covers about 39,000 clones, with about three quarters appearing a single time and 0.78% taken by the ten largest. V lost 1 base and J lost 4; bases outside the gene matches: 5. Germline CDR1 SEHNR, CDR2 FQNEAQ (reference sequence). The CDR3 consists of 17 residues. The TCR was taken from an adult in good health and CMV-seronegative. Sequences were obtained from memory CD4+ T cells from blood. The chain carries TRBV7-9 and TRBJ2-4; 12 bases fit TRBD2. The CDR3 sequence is CASSLGTSGASKNIQYF. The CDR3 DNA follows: TGTGCCAGCAGCTTAGGGACTAGCGGGGCGTCTAAAAACATTCAGTACTTC.